This entry describes one T cell receptor (beta chain). Its cognate antigen is unknown. This record comes from a study of breast tumors, draining lymph nodes, adjacent tissues. General observations from the study: Compared with lymph nodes, tumors were less diverse; compared with nontumor tissue, more. That most tumor T cells come from lymph nodes remained unproven. Luminal-like breast cancer showed significantly greater tumor-nontumor repertoire similarity than basal-like breast cancer did.

Samples came from axillary lymph nodes draining the breast cancer. The V gene's germline CDR1 is MNHEY and CDR2 SVGAGI. Deletions cut 6 bases from V and 2 bases from J, with 28 bases between. The CDR3 is made up of 19 amino acids. TCRdb independently ran MiXCR on the multiplex PCR reads; one entry per CDR3 protein. The sample yields hundreds of thousands of distinct CDR3 sequences, roughly 30% seen once. The sequencing sample was made of axillary lymph node tissue. This clonotype was sampled from a female donor with breast cancer. Some clones in this sample may be carry-over from other donors' samples. The rearrangement links TRBV6-5 to TRBJ1-2, with D uncertain. The CDR3 reads CASRFTPGKGSTMNYGYTF. The CDR3 DNA reads TGTGCCAGCAGATTTACGCCAGGCAAGGGCTCAACTATGAACTATGGCTACACCTTC.